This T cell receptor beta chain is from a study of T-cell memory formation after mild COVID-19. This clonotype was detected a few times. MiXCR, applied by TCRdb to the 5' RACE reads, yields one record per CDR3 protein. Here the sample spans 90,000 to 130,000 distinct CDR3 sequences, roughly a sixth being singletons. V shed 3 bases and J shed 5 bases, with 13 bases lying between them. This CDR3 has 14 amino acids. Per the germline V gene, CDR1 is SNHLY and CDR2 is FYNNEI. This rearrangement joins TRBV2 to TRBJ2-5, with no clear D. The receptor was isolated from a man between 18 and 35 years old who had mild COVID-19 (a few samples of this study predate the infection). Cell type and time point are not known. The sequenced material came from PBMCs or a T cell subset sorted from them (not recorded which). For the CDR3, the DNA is TGTGCCAGCAGTGACGACTCGGCTGGGGAGACCCAGTACTTC. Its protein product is CASSDDSAGETQYF.